What follows are 30 T cell receptor beta chains derived from one specimen sequenced in a study of T-cell memory formation after mild COVID-19. TCRdb analysed the 5' RACE reads with MiXCR anew, one entry per CDR3 protein. The profile shows roughly 450,000 distinct CDR3 sequences, 18% of them singletons. Sequencing was done on a sample of PBMCs or a T cell subset sorted from them (not recorded which). The origin of the receptors is an adult woman who had mild COVID-19 (a few samples of this study predate the infection). Cell type and time point are not known.

The chain joins TRBV12-3 or TRBV12-4 to TRBJ2-5; no definite D call. The V and J ends lost 5 bases and 1 base respectively, with 14 bases between them. The CDR3 runs 15 residues. Written as DNA, the CDR3 is TGTGCCAGCAGTCCTCTGGGTGGGTTCCAAGAGACCCAGTACTTC. This translates into CASSPLGGFQETQYF.

This clonotype was recorded only once. The V and J genes are TRBV18 and TRBJ2-3; TRBD1 aligns across 7 bases. From germline, CDR1 is KGHSH and CDR2 LQKENI. Trimming cost V 2 bases and J 2 bases; bases outside gene matches: 4. This CDR3 has 15 residues. The CDR3 protein is CASSPRGQDTDTQYF. For the CDR3, the DNA is TGTGCCAGCTCACCAAGAGGACAGGACACAGATACGCAGTATTTT.

This clonotype was observed a handful of times. For the CDR3, the DNA is TGTGCCAGCAGCTTAGAACCCCAACGGAGATCCTACGAGCAGTACTTC. It is translated as CASSLEPQRRSYEQYF. This rearrangement joins TRBV7-2 to TRBJ2-7; D gene uncertain. The CDR3 loop spans 16 amino acids. V was pared by 1 base and J by 1 base, with 14 bases between. Germline values: CDR1 SGHTA, CDR2 FQGNSA.

This clonotype has a handful of counts. The CDR3 spells CASSLRSGSADTQYF. The CDR3 coding sequence is TGTGCCAGCAGCTTACGGAGCGGGAGTGCAGATACGCAGTATTTT. This sequence joins TRBV7-9 and TRBJ2-3; 8 bases agree with TRBD2. The CDR3 spans 15 residues. Germline-derived CDR1 and CDR2 are SEHNR and FQNEAQ (reference sequence). The trim removed 2 bases at V and 4 bases at J, leaving 5 bases unmatched.

This clonotype has just a few counts. The genes are TRBV12-3 or TRBV12-4 and TRBJ2-2; TRBD1 might be the D (5 bases). V shed 5 bases and J shed 1 base, with 8 bases lying between them. The CDR3 runs to 14 residues. The CDR3 spells CASSRTLNTGELFF. Here the CDR3 DNA reads TGTGCCAGCAGTAGGACACTGAACACCGGGGAGCTGTTTTTT.

This clonotype was seen many times. CDR3 protein: CASSLGTSNTEAFF. The CDR3 DNA reads TGTGCCAGCAGCTTGGGGACATCCAACACTGAAGCTTTCTTT. The J gene is TRBJ1-1, the V gene TRBV7-8; D is perhaps TRBD1 (6 bases). In germline, CDR1 is SGHVS, CDR2 FQNEAQ. V was cut by 3 bases and J by 2 bases, with 10 bases left in between. The CDR3 extends over 14 amino acids.

This clonotype has only a few counts. The rearrangement uses TRBV6-5 and TRBJ2-2, with 8 bases lining up with TRBD1. The CDR3 is 15 residues long. Germline V gene sequence: CDR1 MNHEY, CDR2 SVGAGI. Trimming cost V 2 bases and J 7 bases; bases outside gene matches: 6. CDR3 in DNA: TGTGCCAGCAGTTACGGACAGGGATGGAGCGGGGAGCTGTTTTTT. It codes for CASSYGQGWSGELFF.

There are a few counts of this clonotype. The chain joins TRBV2 to TRBJ2-4, with a tentative D call TRBD1 (5 bases). The germline V gene encodes CDR1 SNHLY and CDR2 FYNNEI. Trimming cost V 3 bases and J 3 bases, with 9 bases left between them. The CDR3 sequence is 14 residues long. The CDR3 here is CASSEGQVKNIQYF. CDR3 DNA sequence: TGTGCCAGCAGTGAGGGGCAGGTCAAAAACATTCAGTACTTC.

This chain connects TRBV20-1 to TRBJ2-1, with 10 positions matching TRBD2. The CDR3 sequence is 15 residues long. V shed 1 base and J 5 bases; nucleotides not matched to a gene: 5. In germline, CDR1 is DFQATT, CDR2 SNEGSKA (reference sequence). The CDR3 DNA reads TGCAGTGCTAGAGGGGCACTAGCGGGAAACAATGAGCAGTTCTTC. It specifies CSARGALAGNNEQFF.

Notes on this clonotype: A junction boundary mismatches the germline segment, possibly from a read error. V is TRBV18 and J is TRBJ2-7; 8 nucleotides line up with TRBD1. The CDR3 has 15 residues. CDR1 KGHSH and CDR2 LQKENI come from the germline V gene. CDR3 bases: TGTGCCAGCTCAACACCCGGGACAGGTCCCTACGAGCAGTACTTC. Translated: CASSTPGTGPYEQYF.

This clonotype was seen more than once but under ten times. This rearrangement joins TRBV21-1 to TRBJ1-2. TRBV21-1 is designated a pseudogene. This CDR3 region has 15 residues. CDR3 sequence: CASRVYVWGTYGYTF. CDR3 sequence (DNA): TGTGCCAGCAGGGTTTATGTTTGGGGAACCTATGGCTACACCTTC.

This clonotype was seen a single time. The chain employs TRBV7-8 and TRBJ1-3; D is ambiguous. Germline CDR1 is SGHVS and CDR2 is FQNEAQ. V was trimmed by 3 bases and J by 0 bases, leaving 9 bases between them. This CDR3 has 15 amino acids. CDR3: CASSLLDFSGNTIYF. For the CDR3, the DNA is TGTGCCAGCAGCTTGCTGGACTTCTCTGGAAACACCATATATTTT.

The chain joins TRBV27 to TRBJ1-1; weak D call: TRBD1 (5 bases). Germline V gene data show CDR1 as MNHEY and CDR2 as SMNVEV (reference sequence). V lost 2 bases, J lost 5 bases, and 12 bases lay in between. The CDR3 spans 14 residues. The CDR3 DNA is TGTGCCAGCAGTTTAAAGGGGAGTGTTACTGAAGCTTTCTTT. Its translation: CASSLKGSVTEAFF.

The gene calls are TRBV20-1 and TRBJ2-4; TRBD2 might be the D (6 bases). The V gene's germline CDR1 is DFQATT and CDR2 SNEGSKA (reference sequence). The length of the CDR3 is 15 residues. Trimming removed 2 bases from V and 6 bases from J, with 17 bases in between. The CDR3 loop is CSARKAGQGGNIQYF. The CDR3 nucleotides read TGCAGTGCTAGAAAGGCGGGGCAGGGTGGAAACATTCAGTACTTC.

The V and J genes are TRBV6-1 and TRBJ2-1, with a tentative D call TRBD1 (7 bases). The CDR3 sequence is 15 residues long. V was pared by 5 bases and J by 5 bases, with 16 bases between. The germline CDR1 and CDR2 sequences are MNHNS and SASEGT. For the CDR3, the DNA is TGTGCCAGCAGTAGACAGGGAGGAAGTAACAATGAGCAGTTCTTC. Translated: CASSRQGGSNNEQFF.

The chain joins TRBV27 to TRBJ2-7, with TRBD2 as a possible D gene (5 bases). Per the germline V gene, CDR1 is MNHEY and CDR2 is SMNVEV (reference sequence). The CDR3 has 13 residues. V lost 4 bases and J 5 bases, leaving 12 bases between the germline ends. CDR3 in amino acids: CASSWTVGHEQYF. The CDR3, as DNA: TGTGCCAGCAGTTGGACTGTAGGCCACGAGCAGTACTTC.

In this sample, this clonotype turned up many times. The chain has TRBV5-1 and TRBJ1-1; D not resolved. Germline loops: CDR1 SGHRS, CDR2 YFSETQ. Trimming shortened V by 4 bases and J by 7 bases, and 17 bases separated the two germline ends. CDR3 size: 14 residues. This chain's CDR3 is CASSPAGDPFEAFF. In DNA form, the CDR3 reads TGCGCCAGCAGCCCGGCGGGTGACCCTTTTGAAGCTTTCTTT.

This clonotype was seen only a few times. CDR3 in amino acids: CASSERPQGAKTQYF. The DNA for the CDR3 is TGCGCCAGCAGTGAGAGGCCACAGGGGGCAAAGACCCAGTACTTC. The V gene is TRBV10-1, the J gene TRBJ2-5; 9 positions match TRBD1. Germline CDR1 WNHNN, CDR2 SYGVQD (reference sequence). The CDR3 length is 15 residues. V dropped 2 bases and J dropped 6; count of bases not matched to a gene: 7.

The chain links TRBV7-9 to TRBJ2-3; no firm D call. The CDR3 consists of 14 residues. V was cut by 5 bases and J by 2 bases, with 11 bases left in between. CDR1 and CDR2 from the germline V gene are SEHNR and FQNEAQ (reference sequence). The CDR3 nucleotides are TGTGCCAGCAGCCCAGACATGGACACAGATACGCAGTATTTT. This gives the protein CASSPDMDTDTQYF.

This chain connects TRBV3-1 to TRBJ1-2; weak D call: TRBD1 (5 bases). Trimming pared 2 bases from V and 0 bases from J, leaving 13 bases between. Per germline, CDR1 LGHDT and CDR2 YNNKEL (reference sequence). The CDR3 has 16 amino acids. The CDR3 DNA is TGTGCCAGCAGCCAACCGGGACGTCAAGCTAACTATGGCTACACCTTC. Protein: CASSQPGRQANYGYTF.

This rearrangement joins TRBV29-1 to TRBJ2-2, with D tentatively TRBD2 (5 bases). V gave up 7 bases and J gave up 5 bases, with 5 bases separating them. This CDR3 contains 10 residues. Germline CDR1 reads SQVTM; CDR2 reads ANQGSEA. The CDR3 region is CSGGTGELFF. The CDR3 region has the DNA TGCAGCGGAGGGACCGGGGAGCTGTTTTTT.

This clonotype was found a few times. The chain joins TRBV4-3 to TRBJ1-6; no firm D call. V was shortened by 3 bases and J by 7 bases, with 4 bases between the two germline ends. CDR3 size: 12 residues. Germline CDR1 is LGHNA and CDR2 is YSLEER. DNA for the CDR3: TGCGCCAGCAGCCATAAGAATTCACCCCTCCACTTT. Its translation is CASSHKNSPLHF.

The chain combines TRBV29-1 with TRBJ2-7; D is unresolved. The CDR3 covers 12 residues. The V and J ends lost 5 bases and 7 bases respectively, with 15 bases between them. Per germline, CDR1 SQVTM and CDR2 ANQGSEA. CDR3 nucleotides: TGCAGCGTTAGTCCCCACGGAAGGGAGCAGTACTTC. Encoded protein: CSVSPHGREQYF.

V usage is TRBV29-1 and J usage is TRBJ2-4, with TRBD1 matching over 9 bases. Trimming at V came to 7 bases and at J to 5 bases, leaving 6 bases not matched to a gene. Germline V gives CDR1 SQVTM, CDR2 ANQGSEA. The CDR3 length is 13 residues. The CDR3 loop is CSALRDRENIQYF. The CDR3 coding sequence is TGCAGCGCCCTCCGGGACAGGGAAAACATTCAGTACTTC.

This chain uses TRBV6-5 with TRBJ2-7; TRBD1 aligns across 11 bases. Germline CDR1 and CDR2: MNHEY and SVGAGI. V lost 6 bases and J lost 3; bases outside the gene matches: 4. This CDR3 has 14 amino acids. CDR3 nucleotides: TGTGCCAGCAGCTGGGACAGGGGGGACTACGAGCAGTACTTC. It is translated as CASSWDRGDYEQYF.

The CDR3 DNA reads TGTGCCACCAAGATACTAGCGCGGTCATTCACAGATACGCAGTATTTT. Its translation: CATKILARSFTDTQYF. This chain uses TRBV2 with TRBJ2-3, with 7 bases aligning to TRBD2. V shed 10 bases, J shed 2 bases, and the junction held 15 bases outside the gene matches. CDR1 SNHLY and CDR2 FYNNEI come from the germline V gene. This CDR3 has 16 amino acids.

The chain uses TRBV6-6 and TRBJ2-7, with 7 positions matching TRBD2. V shed 7 bases, J shed 0 bases, and the junction held 9 bases outside the gene matches. Germline V gives CDR1 MNHNY, CDR2 SVGAGI (reference sequence). This CDR3 has 15 amino acids. Here the CDR3 DNA reads TGTGCCAGCACTATTAGCGGGTCCCTCTCCTACGAGCAGTACTTC. It translates to CASTISGSLSYEQYF.

In its sample, this clonotype was seen a few times. The chain uses TRBV11-3 and TRBJ2-7; no reliable D call. V shed 3 bases and J shed 3 bases, with 12 bases lying between them. The CDR3 contains 14 residues. Germline CDR1 is SGHNT and CDR2 is YENEEA. CDR3: CASSLVASGYEQYF. CDR3 coding DNA: TGTGCCAGCAGCTTGGTAGCCAGTGGCTACGAGCAGTACTTC.

Here the CDR3 DNA reads TGTGCCAGCCAACAGGGGGAGTACCAAGAGACCCAGTACTTC. Amino acids: CASQQGEYQETQYF. This chain uses TRBV28 with TRBJ2-5; 8 nucleotides align to TRBD1. With V trimmed by 8 bases and J by 0 bases, 5 bases remained unmatched. This CDR3 is 14 amino acids long. Germline assignment: CDR1 MDHEN and CDR2 SYDVKM.

The chain has TRBV5-1 and TRBJ1-4; 8 nucleotides match TRBD1. Per the germline V gene, CDR1 is SGHRS and CDR2 is YFSETQ. Losses at the gene ends were 6 bases for V and 8 bases for J; bases not matched to a gene: 15. The CDR3 runs to 16 residues. The CDR3 nucleotides are TGCGCCAGCACCGACAACCCGACAGGGGTGGGCGAAAAACTGTTTTTT. Translating it yields CASTDNPTGVGEKLFF.